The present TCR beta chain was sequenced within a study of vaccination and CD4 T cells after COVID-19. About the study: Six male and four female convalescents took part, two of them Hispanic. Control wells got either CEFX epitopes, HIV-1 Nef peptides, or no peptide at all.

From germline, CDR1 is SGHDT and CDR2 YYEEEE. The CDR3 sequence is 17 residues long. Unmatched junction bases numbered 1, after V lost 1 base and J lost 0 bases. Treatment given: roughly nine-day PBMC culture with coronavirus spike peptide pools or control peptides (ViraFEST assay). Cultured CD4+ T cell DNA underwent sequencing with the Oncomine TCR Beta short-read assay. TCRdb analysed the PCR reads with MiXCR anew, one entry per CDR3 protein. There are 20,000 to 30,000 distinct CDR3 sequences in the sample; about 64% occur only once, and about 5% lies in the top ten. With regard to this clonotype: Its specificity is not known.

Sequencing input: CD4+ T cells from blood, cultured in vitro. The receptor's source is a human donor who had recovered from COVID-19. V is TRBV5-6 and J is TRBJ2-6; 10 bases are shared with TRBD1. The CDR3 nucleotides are TGTGCCAGCAGCTTGTGGACAGGGGGCTCTGGGGCCAACGTCCTGACTTTC. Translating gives CASSLWTGGSGANVLTF.